This TCR beta chain appears in the sequencing data of a study of blood T cell repertoires in COVID-19. Study-wide background: Italy, Spain and the United States were the sources of the convalescent and acute COVID-19 samples. PBMCs, B-cell-depleted T cells, or T cells were the source of the cDNA or gDNA that made up the material.

The ends were cut back, 4 bases at V and 1 base at J, with 8 bases in the middle. The CDR3 totals 13 residues. Germline V gene lookup returns CDR1 SGDLS and CDR2 YYNGEE. This clone was seen a single time. Authors' analysis steps: Estimation of nucleated cell counts relied on the amplification of reference gene primers. TCRdb keeps only in-frame clones here, not all; method: immunoSEQ multiplex PCR. V, J and clone size were drawn from that table, and D and trimming were deduced from the DNA. This table has about 48,000 clones, about three quarters appearing once. The sample comprised peripheral blood. This clonotype was obtained from a human donor with active or convalescent COVID-19. The donor label of this sample is uncertain. V usage is TRBV9 and J usage is TRBJ2-5; D unresolved. As DNA, the CDR3 is TGTGCCAGCAGCCCAACTCCCCAAGAGACCCAGTACTTC. This sequence encodes CASSPTPQETQYF.